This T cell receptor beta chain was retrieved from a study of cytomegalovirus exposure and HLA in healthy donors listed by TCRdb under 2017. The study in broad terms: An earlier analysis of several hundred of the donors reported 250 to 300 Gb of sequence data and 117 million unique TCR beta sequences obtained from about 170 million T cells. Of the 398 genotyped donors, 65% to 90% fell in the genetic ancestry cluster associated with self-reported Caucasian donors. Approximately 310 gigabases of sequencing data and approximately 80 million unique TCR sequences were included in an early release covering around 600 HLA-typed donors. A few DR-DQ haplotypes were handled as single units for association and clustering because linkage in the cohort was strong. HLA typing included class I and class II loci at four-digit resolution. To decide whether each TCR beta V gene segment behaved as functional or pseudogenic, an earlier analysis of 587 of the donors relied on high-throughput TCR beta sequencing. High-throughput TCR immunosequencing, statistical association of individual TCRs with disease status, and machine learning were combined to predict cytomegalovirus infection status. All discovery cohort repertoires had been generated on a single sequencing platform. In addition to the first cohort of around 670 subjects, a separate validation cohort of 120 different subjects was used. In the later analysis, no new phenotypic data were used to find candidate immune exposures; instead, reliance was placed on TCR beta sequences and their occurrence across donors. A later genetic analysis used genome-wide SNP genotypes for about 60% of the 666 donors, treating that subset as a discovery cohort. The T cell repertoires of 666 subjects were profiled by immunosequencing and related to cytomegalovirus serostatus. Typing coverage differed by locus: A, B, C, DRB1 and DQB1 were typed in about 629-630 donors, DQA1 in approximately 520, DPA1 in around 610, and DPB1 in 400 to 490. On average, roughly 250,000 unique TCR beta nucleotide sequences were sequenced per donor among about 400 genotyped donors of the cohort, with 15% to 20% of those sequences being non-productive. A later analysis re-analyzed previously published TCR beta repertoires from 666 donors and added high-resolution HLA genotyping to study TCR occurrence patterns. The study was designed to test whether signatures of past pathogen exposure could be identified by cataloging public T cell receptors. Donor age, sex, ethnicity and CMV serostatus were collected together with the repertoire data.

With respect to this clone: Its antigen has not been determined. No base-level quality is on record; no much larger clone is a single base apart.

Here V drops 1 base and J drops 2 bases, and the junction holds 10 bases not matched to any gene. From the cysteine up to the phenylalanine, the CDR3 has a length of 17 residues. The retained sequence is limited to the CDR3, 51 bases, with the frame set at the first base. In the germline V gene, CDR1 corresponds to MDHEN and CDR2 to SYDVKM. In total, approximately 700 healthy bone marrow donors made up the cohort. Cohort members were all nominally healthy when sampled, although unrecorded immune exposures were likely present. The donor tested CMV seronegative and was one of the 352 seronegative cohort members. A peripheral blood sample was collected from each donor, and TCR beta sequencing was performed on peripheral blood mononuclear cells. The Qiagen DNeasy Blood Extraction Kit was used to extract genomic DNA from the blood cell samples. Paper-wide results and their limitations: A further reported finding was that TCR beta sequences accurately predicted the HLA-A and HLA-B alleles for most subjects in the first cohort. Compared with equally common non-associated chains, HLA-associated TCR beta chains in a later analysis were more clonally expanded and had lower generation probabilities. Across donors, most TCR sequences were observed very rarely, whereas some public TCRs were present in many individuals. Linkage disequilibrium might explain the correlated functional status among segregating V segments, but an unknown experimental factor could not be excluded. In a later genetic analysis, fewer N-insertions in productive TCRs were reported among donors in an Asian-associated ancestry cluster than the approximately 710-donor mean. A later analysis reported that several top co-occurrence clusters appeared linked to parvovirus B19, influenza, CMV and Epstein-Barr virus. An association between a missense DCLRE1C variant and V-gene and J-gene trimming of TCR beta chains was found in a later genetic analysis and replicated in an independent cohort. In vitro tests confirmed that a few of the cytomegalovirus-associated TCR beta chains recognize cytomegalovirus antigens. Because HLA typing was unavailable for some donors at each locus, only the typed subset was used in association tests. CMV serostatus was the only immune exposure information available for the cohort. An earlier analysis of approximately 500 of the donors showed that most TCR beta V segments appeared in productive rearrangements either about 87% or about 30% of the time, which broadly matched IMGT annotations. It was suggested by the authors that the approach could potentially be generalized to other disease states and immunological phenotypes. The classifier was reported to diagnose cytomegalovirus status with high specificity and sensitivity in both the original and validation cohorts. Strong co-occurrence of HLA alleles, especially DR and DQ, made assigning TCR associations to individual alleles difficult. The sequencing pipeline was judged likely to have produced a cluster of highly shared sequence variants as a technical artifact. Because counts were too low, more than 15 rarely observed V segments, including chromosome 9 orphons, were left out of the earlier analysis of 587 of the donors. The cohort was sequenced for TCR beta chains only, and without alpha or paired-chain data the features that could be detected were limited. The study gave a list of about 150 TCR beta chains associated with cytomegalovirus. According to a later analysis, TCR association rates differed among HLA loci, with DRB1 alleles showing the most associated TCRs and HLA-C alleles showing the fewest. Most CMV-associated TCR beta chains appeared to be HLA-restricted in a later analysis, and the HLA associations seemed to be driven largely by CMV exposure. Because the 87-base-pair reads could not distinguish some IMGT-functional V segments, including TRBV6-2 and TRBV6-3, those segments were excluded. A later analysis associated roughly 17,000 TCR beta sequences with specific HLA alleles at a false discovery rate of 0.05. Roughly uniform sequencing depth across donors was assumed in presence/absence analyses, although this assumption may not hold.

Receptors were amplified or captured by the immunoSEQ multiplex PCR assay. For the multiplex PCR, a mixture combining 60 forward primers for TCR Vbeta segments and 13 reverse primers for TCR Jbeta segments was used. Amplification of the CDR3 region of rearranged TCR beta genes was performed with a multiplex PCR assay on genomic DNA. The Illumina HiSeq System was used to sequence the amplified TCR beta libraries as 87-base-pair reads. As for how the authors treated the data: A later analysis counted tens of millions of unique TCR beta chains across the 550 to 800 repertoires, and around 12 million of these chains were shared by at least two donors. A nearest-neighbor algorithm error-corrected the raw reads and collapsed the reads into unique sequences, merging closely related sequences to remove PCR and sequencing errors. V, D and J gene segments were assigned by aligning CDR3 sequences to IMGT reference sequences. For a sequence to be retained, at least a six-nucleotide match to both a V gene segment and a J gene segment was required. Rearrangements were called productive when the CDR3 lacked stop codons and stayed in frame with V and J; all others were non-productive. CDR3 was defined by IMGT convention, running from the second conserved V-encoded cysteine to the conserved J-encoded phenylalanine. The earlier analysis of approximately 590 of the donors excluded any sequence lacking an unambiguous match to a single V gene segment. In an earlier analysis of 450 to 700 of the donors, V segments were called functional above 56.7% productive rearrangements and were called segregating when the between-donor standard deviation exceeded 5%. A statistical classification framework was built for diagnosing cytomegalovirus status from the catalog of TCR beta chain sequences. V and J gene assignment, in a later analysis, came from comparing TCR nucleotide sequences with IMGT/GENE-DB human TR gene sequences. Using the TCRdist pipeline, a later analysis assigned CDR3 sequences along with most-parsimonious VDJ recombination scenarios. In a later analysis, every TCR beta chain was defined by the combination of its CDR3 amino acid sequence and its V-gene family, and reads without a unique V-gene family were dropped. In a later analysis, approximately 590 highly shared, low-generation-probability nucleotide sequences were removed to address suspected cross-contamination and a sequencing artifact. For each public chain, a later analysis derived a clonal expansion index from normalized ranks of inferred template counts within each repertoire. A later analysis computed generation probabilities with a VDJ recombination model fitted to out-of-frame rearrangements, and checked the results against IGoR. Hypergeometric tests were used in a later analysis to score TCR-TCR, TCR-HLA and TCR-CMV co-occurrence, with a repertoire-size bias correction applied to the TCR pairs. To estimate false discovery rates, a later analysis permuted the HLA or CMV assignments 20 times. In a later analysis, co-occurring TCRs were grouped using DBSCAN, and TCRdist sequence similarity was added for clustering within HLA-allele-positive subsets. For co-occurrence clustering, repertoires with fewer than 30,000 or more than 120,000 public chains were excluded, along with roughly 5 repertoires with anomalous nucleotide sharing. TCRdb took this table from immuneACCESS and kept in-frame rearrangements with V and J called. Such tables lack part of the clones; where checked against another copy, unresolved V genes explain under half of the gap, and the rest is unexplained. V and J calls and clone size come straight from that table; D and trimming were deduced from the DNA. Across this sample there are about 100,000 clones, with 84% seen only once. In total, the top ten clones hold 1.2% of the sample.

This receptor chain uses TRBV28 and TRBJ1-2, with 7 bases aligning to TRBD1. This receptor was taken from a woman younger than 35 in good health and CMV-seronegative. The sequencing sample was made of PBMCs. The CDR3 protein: CASSLSPGQYSNYGYTF. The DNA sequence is TGTGCCAGCAGTTTATCCCCGGGACAGTACAGCAACTATGGCTACACCTTC.